The present TCR beta chain was sequenced within a study of Graves' ophthalmopathy and Graves' hyperthyroidism. Study-level results: With a specificity of just over 72% and a sensitivity of roughly 71%, the model predicted ophthalmopathy progression. Ophthalmopathy was separated from stable hyperthyroidism by a 13-signature model with around 89% sensitivity and approximately 81% specificity.

Comment on this clonotype: The antigen remains undetermined.

Using RNA transcripts, the TCR beta CDR3 regions were amplified. The first round was an RT-PCR with HTBI primers, and the second round was a multiplex PCR. TCRdb passed the multiplex PCR reads through MiXCR, listing each CDR3 protein once. The sample has about 550,000 distinct CDR3 sequences, just under 40% seen once. With 0 bases removed from V and 5 bases from J, the gap between germline ends came to 10 bases. Germline V gives CDR1 DFQATT, CDR2 SNEGSKA (reference sequence). The CDR3 totals 13 residues. The study excluded patients with other autoimmune diseases, uncontrolled infections, pregnancy or lactation. Thyroid ultrasound, orbital computed tomography, TRAb, serum thyroxine and clinical symptoms formed the basis of diagnosis.

This clonotype was sampled from an adult man with Graves' hyperthyroidism. J is TRBJ2-5 and V is TRBV20-1; no definite D call. The sequenced sample consisted of peripheral blood or thyroid tissue (not recorded which). The CDR3 sequence is CSARDGERETQYF. The CDR3, as DNA: TGCAGTGCTAGAGATGGGGAAAGGGAGACCCAGTACTTC.